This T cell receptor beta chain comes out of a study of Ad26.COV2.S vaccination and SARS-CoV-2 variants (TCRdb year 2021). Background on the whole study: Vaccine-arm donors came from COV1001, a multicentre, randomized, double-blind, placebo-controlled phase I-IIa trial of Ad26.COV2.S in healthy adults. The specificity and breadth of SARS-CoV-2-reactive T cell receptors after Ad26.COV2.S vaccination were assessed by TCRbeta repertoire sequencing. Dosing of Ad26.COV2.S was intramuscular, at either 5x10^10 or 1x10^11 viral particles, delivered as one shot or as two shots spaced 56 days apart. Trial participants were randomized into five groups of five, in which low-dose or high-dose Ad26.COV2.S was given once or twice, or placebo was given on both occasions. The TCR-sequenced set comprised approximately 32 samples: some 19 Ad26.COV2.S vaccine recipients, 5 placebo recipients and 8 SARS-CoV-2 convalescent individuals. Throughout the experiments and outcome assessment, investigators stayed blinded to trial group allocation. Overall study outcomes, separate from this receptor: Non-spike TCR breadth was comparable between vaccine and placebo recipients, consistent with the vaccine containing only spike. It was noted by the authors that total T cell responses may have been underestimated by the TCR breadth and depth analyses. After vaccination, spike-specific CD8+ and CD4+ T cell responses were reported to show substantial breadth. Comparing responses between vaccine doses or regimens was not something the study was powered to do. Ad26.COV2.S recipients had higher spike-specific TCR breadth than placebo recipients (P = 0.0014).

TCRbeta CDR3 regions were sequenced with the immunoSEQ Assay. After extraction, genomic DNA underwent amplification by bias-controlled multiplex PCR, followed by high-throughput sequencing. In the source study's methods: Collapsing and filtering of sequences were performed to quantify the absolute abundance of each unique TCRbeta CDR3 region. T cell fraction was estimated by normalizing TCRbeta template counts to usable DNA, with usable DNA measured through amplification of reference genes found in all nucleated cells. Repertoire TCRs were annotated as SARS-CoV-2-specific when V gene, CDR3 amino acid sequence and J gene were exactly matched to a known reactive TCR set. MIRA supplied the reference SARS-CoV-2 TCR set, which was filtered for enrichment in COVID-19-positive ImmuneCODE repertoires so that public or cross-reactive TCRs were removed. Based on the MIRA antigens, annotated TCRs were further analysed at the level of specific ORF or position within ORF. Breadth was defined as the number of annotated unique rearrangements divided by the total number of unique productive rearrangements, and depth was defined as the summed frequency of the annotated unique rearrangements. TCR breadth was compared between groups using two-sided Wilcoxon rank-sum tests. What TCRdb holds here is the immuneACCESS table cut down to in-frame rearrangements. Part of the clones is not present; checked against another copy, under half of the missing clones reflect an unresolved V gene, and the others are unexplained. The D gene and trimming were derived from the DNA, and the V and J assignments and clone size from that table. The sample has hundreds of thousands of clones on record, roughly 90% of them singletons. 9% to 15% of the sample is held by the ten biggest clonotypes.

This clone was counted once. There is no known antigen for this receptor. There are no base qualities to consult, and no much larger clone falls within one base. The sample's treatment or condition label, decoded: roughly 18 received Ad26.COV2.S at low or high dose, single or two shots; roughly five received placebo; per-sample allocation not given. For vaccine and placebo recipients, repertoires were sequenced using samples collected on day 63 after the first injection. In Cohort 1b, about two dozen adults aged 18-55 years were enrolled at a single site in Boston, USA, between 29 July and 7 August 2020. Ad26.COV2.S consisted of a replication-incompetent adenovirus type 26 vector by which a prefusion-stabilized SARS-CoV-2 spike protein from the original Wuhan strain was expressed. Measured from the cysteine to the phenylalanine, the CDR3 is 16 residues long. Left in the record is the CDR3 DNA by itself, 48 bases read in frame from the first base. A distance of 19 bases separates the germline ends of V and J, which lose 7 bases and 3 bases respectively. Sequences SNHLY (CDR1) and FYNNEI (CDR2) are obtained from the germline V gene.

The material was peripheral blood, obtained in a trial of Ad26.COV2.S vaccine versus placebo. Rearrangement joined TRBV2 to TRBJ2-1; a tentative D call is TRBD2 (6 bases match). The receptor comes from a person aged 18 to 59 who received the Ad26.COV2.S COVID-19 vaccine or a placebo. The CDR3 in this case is CASTPGLRDYYNEQFF. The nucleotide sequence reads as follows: TGTGCCAGCACGCCGGGACTCCGAGATTACTACAATGAGCAGTTCTTC.